The 32 T cell receptor beta chains below all came from one sample that was sequenced in a study of Ad26.COV2.S vaccination and SARS-CoV-2 variants. TCRdb's copy holds only in-frame clones and misses some; the assay was immunoSEQ multiplex PCR. The sample includes under 150,000 clones, 80% to 90% of them seen just once. Sequenced material: peripheral blood, taken after recovery from COVID-19. The receptors stem from a human donor who had recovered from COVID-19.

This chain uses TRBV18 with TRBJ1-1, with 12 bases fitting TRBD1. CDR1 is KGHSH and CDR2 is LQKENI in the germline V gene. After removal of 3 bases from V and 10 bases from J, the junction contained 6 bases not matched to a gene. CDR3 size: 14 residues. This CDR3 reads CASSPGQGARGAFF. The CDR3 nucleotides read TGTGCCAGCTCACCGGGACAGGGGGCGCGGGGAGCTTTCTTT.

CDR3 in amino acids: CASSPVVGAGEQYF. CDR3 in DNA: TGTGCCAGCAGCCCAGTGGTCGGGGCGGGCGAGCAGTACTTC. The V gene is TRBV11-2, the J gene TRBJ2-7; either TRBD1 or TRBD2 may supply D (5 bases each). This CDR3 comprises 14 residues. The V end lost 5 bases, the J end lost 6 bases, and 17 bases lay between the germline ends. CDR1 and CDR2 (germline): SGHAT, FQNNGV.

The rearrangement links TRBV14 to TRBJ1-1; 7 bases map to TRBD1. CDR1 SGHDN and CDR2 FVKESK come from the germline V gene. CDR3 length: 17 residues. Germline trimming cut 4 bases from V and 0 bases from J; bases unmatched to any gene: 11. DNA for the CDR3: TGTGCCAGCAGCCTCCGACAGGGTACTATAGTGAACACTGAAGCTTTCTTT. As protein: CASSLRQGTIVNTEAFF.

This clone was counted once. The genes are TRBV19 and TRBJ2-1; tentatively, D is TRBD1 or TRBD2 (5 bases each). Germline CDR1 and CDR2: LNHDA and SQIVND (reference sequence). Trimming cost V 5 bases and J 6 bases, with 11 bases left between them. The CDR3 sequence is 13 residues long. As DNA, the CDR3 is TGTGCCAGTAGTCTCGGGGCCCTCAATGAGCAGTTCTTC. Translating gives CASSLGALNEQFF.

The rearrangement joins TRBV4-3 to TRBJ2-7, with D maybe TRBD2 (5 bases). From germline, CDR1 is LGHNA and CDR2 YSLEER. Between the trimmed V and J ends, which lost 0 bases and 0 bases, there was a span of 12 bases. CDR3 size: 16 residues. In DNA form, the CDR3 reads TGCGCCAGCAGCCAAGATATTGCGGGTCTCTCCTACGAGCAGTACTTC. It codes for CASSQDIAGLSYEQYF.

The genes are TRBV5-6 and TRBJ2-3, with D perhaps TRBD2 (6 bases). The CDR3 totals 14 residues. Trimming left V 0 bases short and J 1 base short, with 6 bases between. Germline values: CDR1 SGHDT, CDR2 YYEEEE. The CDR3 DNA reads TGTGCCAGCAGCTTGGGCGGGGGCACAGATACGCAGTATTTT. It translates to CASSLGGGTDTQYF.

The V gene is TRBV6-2 or TRBV6-3, the J gene TRBJ2-7; 9 bases are a match to TRBD1. This CDR3 has 15 residues. After removal of 5 bases from V and 1 base from J, the junction contained 6 bases not matched to a gene. Looked up from germline, CDR1 is MNHEY and CDR2 is SVGEGT. The CDR3 DNA reads as TGTGCCAGCAGTATCCCGGGACAGGGTTCCTACGAGCAGTACTTC. This gives the protein CASSIPGQGSYEQYF.

The chain combines TRBV25-1 with TRBJ2-7; D not resolved. V was clipped by 3 bases and J by 1 base, with 4 bases between them. The CDR3 runs to 12 residues. The germline gives CDR1 MGHDK, CDR2 SYGVNS. The DNA of the CDR3 is TGTGCCAGCAGTGATTCATCCTACGAGCAGTACTTC. Translation gives CASSDSSYEQYF.

This chain joins TRBV19 and TRBJ1-1; TRBD1 might be the D (6 bases). Per the germline V gene, CDR1 is LNHDA and CDR2 is SQIVND (reference sequence). This CDR3 has 14 residues. With 2 bases removed from V and 0 bases from J, the gap between germline ends came to 7 bases. The CDR3, as DNA: TGTGCCAGTAGTATACCAGGGGTGAACACTGAAGCTTTCTTT. Protein: CASSIPGVNTEAFF. The whole variable domain, remainder taken from reference TRBV19 and TRBJ1-1, is DGGITQSPKYLFRKEGQNVTLSCEQNLNHDAMYWYRQDPGQGLRLIYYSQIVNDFQKGDIAEGYSVSREKKESFPLTVTSAQKNPTAFYLCASSIPGVNTEAFFGQGTRLTVV.

V and J are TRBV28 and TRBJ2-2; tentatively, D is TRBD2 (5 bases). Trimming pared 7 bases from V and 4 bases from J, leaving 7 bases between. This CDR3 is built from 12 residues. Germline V CDR1 and CDR2: MDHEN, SYDVKM. The CDR3 nucleotides read TGTGCCAGCACCCGGGGCACCGGGGAGCTGTTTTTT. Translated, it gives CASTRGTGELFF.

V usage is TRBV15 and J usage is TRBJ1-6; the D is unclear. The CDR3 length is 16 residues. With 1 base removed from V and 7 bases from J, the gap between germline ends came to 14 bases. Germline V CDR1 and CDR2: LNHNV, YYDKDF (reference sequence). CDR3 DNA: TGTGCCACCAGCAGAGCCGAGCCGGACCGGAATTCACCCCTCCACTTT. Residues: CATSRAEPDRNSPLHF. The full variable domain, rest sourced from reference TRBV15 and TRBJ1-6, is DAMVIQNPRYQVTQFGKPVTLSCSQTLNHNVMYWYQQKSSQAPKLLFHYYDKDFNNEADTPDNFQSRRPNTSFCFLDIRSPGLGDTAMYLCATSRAEPDRNSPLHFGNGTRLTVT.

This clone has only a few counts. CDR3 in DNA: TGCGCCAGCAGCCCGGGAGGGGTTCGGGAGACCCAGTACTTC. Encoded protein: CASSPGGVRETQYF. The V gene is TRBV5-1, the J gene TRBJ2-5, with TRBD2 matching 8 bases. The CDR3 has 14 amino acids. After removal of 4 bases from V and 5 bases from J, the junction contained 7 bases not matched to a gene. The V gene's germline CDR1 is SGHRS and CDR2 YFSETQ.

This clone is a singleton in its sample. The gene calls are TRBV12-3 or TRBV12-4 and TRBJ1-3, with D unclear. The CDR3 sequence is 12 residues long. V was trimmed by 5 bases and J by 8 bases, leaving 10 bases between them. CDR3: CASSPTRDTIYF. The CDR3 nucleotides read TGTGCCAGCAGTCCCACAAGGGACACCATATATTTT.

This chain connects TRBV27 to TRBJ2-3; no clear D gene. This CDR3 has 15 amino acids. CDR1 and CDR2 (germline): MNHEY, SMNVEV (reference sequence). Trimming removed 0 bases from V and 0 bases from J, with 7 bases in between. The CDR3 loop reads CASSLSRISTDTQYF. CDR3 sequence (DNA): TGTGCCAGCAGTTTATCGCGGATTAGCACAGATACGCAGTATTTT.

The chain combines TRBV6-5 with TRBJ1-1; 7 nucleotides match TRBD1. The V and J ends lost 10 bases and 7 bases, in that order; junction bases with no gene match: 12. From germline, CDR1 is MNHEY and CDR2 SVGAGI. The CDR3 sequence is 13 residues long. The CDR3: CATQVIQGGEAFF. CDR3 bases: TGTGCCACCCAAGTTATCCAGGGGGGTGAAGCTTTCTTT.

This sequence joins TRBV7-2 and TRBJ1-1, with no clear D. The germline V gene has CDR1 SGHTA and CDR2 FQGNSA. V lost 0 bases and J lost 2, with 4 bases in between. The CDR3 is 13 residues long. The CDR3: CASSLAPNTEAFF. CDR3 DNA: TGTGCCAGCAGCTTAGCGCCTAACACTGAAGCTTTCTTT. The full variable domain, rest sourced from reference TRBV7-2 and TRBJ1-1, is GAGVSQSPSNKVTEKGKDVELRCDPISGHTALYWYRQSLGQGLEFLIYFQGNSAPDKSGLPSDRFSAERTGGSVSTLTIQRTQQEDSAVYLCASSLAPNTEAFFGQGTRLTVV.

This clone was found a few times. This chain links TRBV2 with TRBJ1-1; no clear D. The CDR3 has 14 amino acids. The ends were cut back, 3 bases at V and 1 base at J, with 9 bases in the middle. Germline loops: CDR1 SNHLY, CDR2 FYNNEI. DNA for the CDR3: TGTGCCAGCAGTGATTATTCCAGGAACACTGAAGCTTTCTTT. It codes for CASSDYSRNTEAFF.

Here the CDR3 reads CASSLDRQNEQFF. CDR3 coding DNA: TGTGCCAGCAGTTTAGACAGGCAAAATGAGCAGTTCTTC. This chain links TRBV12-3 or TRBV12-4 with TRBJ2-1; D is possibly TRBD1 (5 bases). V lost 1 base, J lost 7 bases, and 8 bases lay in between. The CDR3 consists of 13 residues.

The CDR3 DNA sequence: TGTGCCAGCAGCGCCCGACAGGGGCCGCCGGAGACCCAGTACTTC. Translating gives CASSARQGPPETQYF. V gene TRBV7-2 combines with J gene TRBJ2-5; 8 bases are shared with TRBD1. From germline, CDR1 is SGHTA and CDR2 FQGNSA. The CDR3 loop spans 15 amino acids. V lost 5 bases, J lost 5 bases, and 10 bases stayed unmatched.

This chain joins TRBV20-1 and TRBJ2-7; 11 nucleotides line up with TRBD2. The ends lost 3 bases at V and 5 bases at J; junction bases unmatched: 6. The CDR3 spans 14 residues. The germline V gene encodes CDR1 DFQATT and CDR2 SNEGSKA (reference sequence). CDR3 sequence (DNA): TGCAGTGCTAGTATAGCGGGGGGGCGCAACGAGCAGTACTTC. This codes for CSASIAGGRNEQYF.

This rearrangement joins TRBV9 to TRBJ2-7; 8 nucleotides agree with TRBD1. Trimming cost V 4 bases and J 2 bases; bases outside gene matches: 8. The CDR3 contains 15 residues. Germline V gene sequence: CDR1 SGDLS, CDR2 YYNGEE. The CDR3 nucleotides are TGTGCCAGCAGCCCCGGGGACAGGCCTACCTACGAGCAGTACTTC. Its protein product is CASSPGDRPTYEQYF.

The chain has TRBV7-9 and TRBJ1-1, with 8 bases aligning to TRBD1. Germline CDR1 is SEHNR and CDR2 is FQNEAQ (reference sequence). The CDR3 contains 15 residues. Trimming took 4 bases from V and 4 from J; bases not matched to a gene: 8. The CDR3 region is CASSSLTGGITEAFF. The CDR3 DNA sequence: TGTGCCAGCAGCTCCCTTACAGGGGGAATCACTGAAGCTTTCTTT.

V gene TRBV7-9 combines with J gene TRBJ2-7; D is undetermined. CDR1 and CDR2 from the germline V gene are SEHNR and FQNEAQ (reference sequence). V was clipped by 5 bases and J by 4 bases, with 15 bases between them. The CDR3 covers 14 residues. The CDR3: CASSTTTGWYEQYF. Written as DNA, the CDR3 is TGTGCCAGCAGCACAACCACCGGTTGGTACGAGCAGTACTTC.

The chain combines TRBV7-9 with TRBJ2-7; D is possibly TRBD1 (7 bases). Germline lookup yields CDR1 SEHNR and CDR2 FQNEAQ (reference sequence). Trimming removed 3 bases at V and 6 bases at J, with 9 bases between. This CDR3 region has 12 residues. CDR3: CASSLQGGEQYF. CDR3 DNA: TGTGCCAGCAGCTTGCAGGGGGGCGAGCAGTACTTC. Filled out from reference TRBV7-9 and TRBJ2-7, the complete variable domain reads DTGVSQNPRHKITKRGQNVTFRCDPISEHNRLYWYRQTLGQGPEFLTYFQNEAQLEKSRLLSDRFSAERPKGSFSTLEIQRTEQGDSAMYLCASSLQGGEQYFGPGTRLTVT.

The V and J genes are TRBV12-3 or TRBV12-4 and TRBJ2-7; D not certain. V lost 4 bases to trimming and J lost 5 bases, with 12 bases between them. The CDR3 has 13 amino acids. CDR3 residues: CASSSLPLHEQYF. CDR3 nucleotide sequence: TGTGCCAGCAGTTCCCTCCCCCTTCACGAGCAGTACTTC.

The V gene is TRBV28, the J gene TRBJ1-5; D ambiguous. CDR1 and CDR2 (germline): MDHEN, SYDVKM. V was trimmed by 5 bases and J by 3 bases, leaving 5 bases between them. This CDR3 contains 12 residues. CDR3 in amino acids: CASSAFNQPQHF. The CDR3 DNA sequence: TGTGCCAGCAGTGCCTTCAATCAGCCCCAGCATTTT.

This sequence joins TRBV29-1 and TRBJ2-1; weak D call: TRBD2 (5 bases). CDR1 is SQVTM and CDR2 is ANQGSEA in the germline V gene. This CDR3 spans 11 amino acids. V lost 5 bases and J lost 4, with 6 bases in between. Here the CDR3 reads CSVRGYNEQFF. Here the CDR3 DNA reads TGCAGCGTTCGGGGTTACAATGAGCAGTTCTTC.

CDR3 amino acids: CASSQASTGPSYEQYF. The CDR3 bases are TGCGCCAGCAGCCAAGCTTCTACGGGCCCCTCCTACGAGCAGTACTTC. V and J are TRBV4-1 and TRBJ2-7; no clear D gene. V lost 1 base and J lost 0, with 13 bases in between. In germline, CDR1 is MGHRA, CDR2 YSYEKL. The CDR3 length is 16 residues.

This chain connects TRBV28 to TRBJ1-6, with D uncertain. This CDR3 spans 15 amino acids. Per germline, CDR1 MDHEN and CDR2 SYDVKM. V gave up 3 bases and J gave up 0 bases, with 6 bases separating them. CDR3 loop: CASSFYDSYNSPLHF. The DNA for the CDR3 is TGTGCCAGCAGTTTTTACGACTCCTATAATTCACCCCTCCACTTT.

The chain is built from TRBV5-8 and TRBJ1-1, with D possibly matching TRBD1 (6 bases). The V end lost 2 bases, the J end lost 3 bases, and 20 bases lay between the germline ends. Germline values: CDR1 SGHTS, CDR2 YDEGEE. This CDR3 is 17 amino acids long. The CDR3 region has the DNA TGTGCCAGCAGCTTAAAGGGGGAAATATCGAAGGACACTGAAGCTTTCTTT. Translation: CASSLKGEISKDTEAFF. The full variable domain, with the rest looked up from reference TRBV5-8 and TRBJ1-1, is EAGVTQSPTHLIKTRGQQATLRCSPISGHTSVYWYQQALGLGLQFLLWYDEGEERNRGNFPPRFSGRQFPNYSSELNVNALELEDSALYLCASSLKGEISKDTEAFFGQGTRLTVV.

The gene calls are TRBV28 and TRBJ1-2; D gene unclear. The CDR3 runs 13 residues. V gave up 3 bases and J gave up 4 bases, with 9 bases separating them. CDR1 is MDHEN, CDR2 SYDVKM, per germline. CDR3 sequence (DNA): TGTGCCAGCAGTTTGGGAGTTTCCTATGGCTACACCTTC. It specifies CASSLGVSYGYTF.

The chain joins TRBV6-6 to TRBJ2-1; a possible D gene is TRBD2 (6 bases). This CDR3 contains 15 residues. V dropped 5 bases and J dropped 1 base, with 12 bases sitting between them. From germline, CDR1 is MNHNY and CDR2 SVGAGI (reference sequence). Here the CDR3 DNA reads TGTGCCAGCAGTCGACCGGGACTTTCCTACAATGAGCAGTTCTTC. Translation: CASSRPGLSYNEQFF.